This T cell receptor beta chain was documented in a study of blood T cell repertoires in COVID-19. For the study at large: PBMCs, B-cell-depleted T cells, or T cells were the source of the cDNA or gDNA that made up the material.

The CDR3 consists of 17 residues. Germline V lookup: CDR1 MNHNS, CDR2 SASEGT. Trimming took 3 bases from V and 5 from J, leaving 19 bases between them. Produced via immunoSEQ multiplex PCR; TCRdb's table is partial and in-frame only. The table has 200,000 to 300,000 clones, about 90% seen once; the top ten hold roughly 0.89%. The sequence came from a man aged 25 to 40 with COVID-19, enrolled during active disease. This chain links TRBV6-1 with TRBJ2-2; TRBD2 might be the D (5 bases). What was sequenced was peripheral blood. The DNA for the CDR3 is TGTGCCAGCAGTGATAGTGGTCGGGGTTTCACGACCGGGGAGCTGTTTTTT. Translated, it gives CASSDSGRGFTTGELFF.